The present TCR beta chain was sequenced within a study of blood T cell repertoires in COVID-19. Assay: immunoSEQ multiplex PCR; the TCRdb copy retains only in-frame clones and omits some. This sample has over 200,000 clones, with about 90% found just once. This CDR3 is 13 amino acids long. Trimming cost V 3 bases and J 4 bases, with 9 bases left between them. Germline V gene data show CDR1 as LNHDA and CDR2 as SQIVND (reference sequence). This chain uses TRBV19 with TRBJ1-2; no definite D call. Sequencing was performed on peripheral blood. The clonotype was recovered from a man aged 55 to 70 with COVID-19, enrolled during active disease. CDR3 residues: CASSMGYSYGYTF. The DNA for the CDR3 is TGTGCCAGTAGTATGGGCTACAGCTATGGCTACACCTTC.